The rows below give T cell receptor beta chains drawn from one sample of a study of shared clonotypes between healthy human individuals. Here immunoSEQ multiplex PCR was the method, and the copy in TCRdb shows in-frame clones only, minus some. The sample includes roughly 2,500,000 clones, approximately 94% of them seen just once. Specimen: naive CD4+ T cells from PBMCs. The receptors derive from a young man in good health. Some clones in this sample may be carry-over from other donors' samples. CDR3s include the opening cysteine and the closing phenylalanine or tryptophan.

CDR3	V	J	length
CASSRTPLDRGTYGYTF	TRBV5-1	TRBJ1-2	17
CASSPLDREGAFF	TRBV28	TRBJ1-1	13
CASSVLGGTNGEQYF	TRBV9	TRBJ2-7	15
CASSPRSGRGIAKNIQYF	TRBV7-3	TRBJ2-4	18
CASSGLAGVSTGELFF	TRBV28	TRBJ2-2	16
CASSLGGWNSPLHF	TRBV11-3	TRBJ1-6	14
CASYSQETQYF	TRBV27	TRBJ2-5	11
CASSMVRGQDGYTF	TRBV19	TRBJ1-2	14
CASSPGDYEQYF	TRBV6-5	TRBJ2-7	12
CASSLFLGTDYYGYTF	TRBV28	TRBJ1-2	16
CASGGAPGPYEQYF	TRBV28	TRBJ2-7	14
CASSFIRVGTDTQYF	TRBV7-8	TRBJ2-3	15
CASSVGLGTNEQFF	TRBV7-2	TRBJ2-1	14
CASSLSGSGREEVF	TRBV7-9	TRBJ2-1	14
CASSEGTVYGYTF	TRBV2	TRBJ1-2	13
CASSLGGAGTGELFF	TRBV5-4	TRBJ2-2	15
CASSQNTQGVRYF	TRBV28	TRBJ2-7	13
CASSPSEAPPYNEQFF	TRBV19	TRBJ2-1	16
CASSSRGGGSTDTQYF	TRBV9	TRBJ2-3	16
CASSQGQGRTEAFF	TRBV19	TRBJ1-1	14
CASSLRHQETQYF	TRBV5-4	TRBJ2-5	13
CASSLRGQADTEAFF	TRBV7-3	TRBJ1-1	15
CASRPDPSNTQYF	TRBV5-1	TRBJ2-3	13
CASSVTSGNIGEQFF	TRBV9	TRBJ2-1	15
CASSLIARSTDTQYF	TRBV6-5	TRBJ2-3	15
CASSLLGQGANGYTF	TRBV4-1	TRBJ1-2	15
CASSPGLAVNTDTQYF	TRBV5-8	TRBJ2-3	16
CASRAWSSGGEKLFF	TRBV6-1	TRBJ1-4	15